The 20 T cell receptor beta chains listed next were all sequenced from one sample in a study of cytomegalovirus exposure and HLA in healthy donors. Primers for the PCR totalled 60 Vbeta and 13 Jbeta. Generated by immunoSEQ multiplex PCR, the TCRdb table keeps only in-frame clones and is missing some. The sample holds more than 85,000 clones, about 80% seen once. The sequencing sample was made of PBMCs. The origin of the receptors is a female donor in good health and CMV-seropositive.

A note on this clone: A junction end diverges from the germline sequence, so it may reflect a read error. The chain couples TRBV7-9 to TRBJ1-2; no definite D call. The germline gives CDR1 SEHNR, CDR2 FQNEAQ (reference sequence). CDR3 length: 12 amino acids. Here the CDR3 DNA reads TGTTCCAGCAGCTTAGAACTCGAGGGCTACACCTTC. Translation: CSSSLELEGYTF.

The genes are TRBV6-4 and TRBJ1-2; 8 positions match TRBD1. This CDR3 contains 14 residues. V shed 6 bases, J shed 8 bases, and the junction held 11 bases outside the gene matches. Germline values: CDR1 MRHNA, CDR2 SNTAGT. Here the CDR3 reads CASRRGDRMGGYTF. The CDR3 bases are TGTGCCAGCAGACGCGGGGACAGGATGGGCGGCTACACCTTC.

This CDR3 is CATETTGDGELFF. For the CDR3, the DNA is TGTGCCACCGAGACGACAGGGGACGGGGAGCTGTTTTTT. V and J are TRBV27 and TRBJ2-2; 8 positions match TRBD1. CDR1 MNHEY and CDR2 SMNVEV come from the germline V gene (reference sequence). Trimming removed 10 bases from V and 7 bases from J; junction bases left unmatched: 8. This CDR3 spans 13 amino acids.

The chain employs TRBV2 and TRBJ2-1; 7 nucleotides align to TRBD2. The ends lost 2 bases at V and 2 bases at J; junction bases unmatched: 3. Germline V lookup: CDR1 SNHLY, CDR2 FYNNEI. This CDR3 has 15 residues. The CDR3 is CASSESSGPYNEQFF. The CDR3 DNA follows: TGTGCCAGCAGTGAAAGTAGCGGGCCCTACAATGAGCAGTTCTTC.

This chain connects TRBV7-8 to TRBJ2-3; D perhaps matches TRBD1 (5 bases). V dropped 1 base and J dropped 3 bases, with 8 bases sitting between them. The CDR3 length is 14 residues. The germline gives CDR1 SGHVS, CDR2 FQNEAQ. As DNA, the CDR3 is TGTGCCAGCAGCTTAGTGGGGCTTACAGATACGCAGTATTTT. Protein sequence: CASSLVGLTDTQYF.

The gene calls are TRBV7-2 and TRBJ2-1; 10 positions match TRBD2. The CDR3 runs to 16 residues. V was pared by 4 bases and J by 5 bases, with 8 bases of the junction left unmatched. CDR1 and CDR2 from the germline V gene are SGHTA and FQGNSA. The CDR3 DNA reads as TGTGCCAGCAGCTCCCGGACTAGCGGAGGGAACAATGAGCAGTTCTTC. Residues: CASSSRTSGGNNEQFF.

This clone was picked up a small number of times. J is TRBJ1-1 and V is TRBV27; 11 bases are shared with TRBD1. The CDR3 sequence is 14 residues long. Looked up from germline, CDR1 is MNHEY and CDR2 is SMNVEV (reference sequence). V gave up 6 bases and J gave up 2 bases; unmatched junction bases: 2. Here the CDR3 DNA reads TGTGCCAGCAGAGGACAGGGGGCAAACACTGAAGCTTTCTTT. This encodes CASRGQGANTEAFF.

This clone was observed a handful of times. The V call is TRBV6-1, the J call TRBJ2-3; 8 positions match TRBD2. Unmatched junction bases numbered 6, after V lost 8 bases and J lost 8 bases. This CDR3 has 12 amino acids. CDR1 is MNHNS, CDR2 SASEGT, per germline. CDR3 sequence (DNA): TGTGCCAGCCGGGGGGGGGCGGCTACGCAGTATTTT. This encodes CASRGGAATQYF.

CDR3 DNA sequence: TGTGCCTGTTCAAGGCAGGGCTTGAGCACAGATACGCAGTATTTT. Translation: CACSRQGLSTDTQYF. V is TRBV30 and J is TRBJ2-3, with a weak D call TRBD1 (5 bases). Germline lookup yields CDR1 GTSNPN and CDR2 SVGIG (reference sequence). V was pared by 6 bases and J by 0 bases, with 16 bases between. The CDR3 extends over 15 amino acids.

This chain uses TRBV11-2 with TRBJ2-7, with 11 bases matching TRBD2. V shed 5 bases, J shed 4 bases, and the junction held 7 bases outside the gene matches. The CDR3 contains 15 residues. Per germline, CDR1 SGHAT and CDR2 FQNNGV. The CDR3 region is CASSVGSGRVYEQYF. The CDR3 DNA sequence: TGTGCCAGCAGCGTCGGTAGCGGGAGGGTATACGAGCAGTACTTC.

The chain joins TRBV5-4 to TRBJ2-3; 8 bases map to TRBD2. Trimming took 9 bases from V and 0 from J; bases not matched to a gene: 12. This CDR3 is built from 16 residues. The germline CDR1 and CDR2 sequences are SGHNT and YYREEE (reference sequence). The CDR3 region has the DNA TGTGCCACCAAAAGGGTAGCGGGGACTAGCACAGATACGCAGTATTTT. The encoded protein is CATKRVAGTSTDTQYF.

The V call is TRBV11-2, the J call TRBJ1-2, with a weak D call TRBD1 (5 bases). Germline-derived CDR1 and CDR2 are SGHAT and FQNNGV. Trimming removed 7 bases from V and 2 bases from J, with 14 bases in between. The length of the CDR3 is 14 residues. The CDR3 is CASIREGTNYGYTF. Written as DNA, the CDR3 is TGTGCCAGCATAAGGGAGGGGACCAACTATGGCTACACCTTC.

In its sample, this clone was seen once. The chain employs TRBV6-5 and TRBJ2-7; D is ambiguous. V lost 4 bases, J lost 5 bases, and 18 bases lay in between. Germline V gene lookup returns CDR1 MNHEY and CDR2 SVGAGI. CDR3 length: 15 residues. The CDR3 loop is CASSFRNPSRNEQYF. The CDR3 DNA sequence: TGTGCCAGCAGTTTTCGTAACCCTAGTCGGAACGAGCAGTACTTC.

This chain uses TRBV4-1 with TRBJ2-5; 7 bases agree with TRBD2. J was trimmed by 5 bases and V by 3 bases; bases with no gene match: 3. This CDR3 has 13 residues. Germline lookup yields CDR1 MGHRA and CDR2 YSYEKL. CDR3 DNA sequence: TGCGCCAGCAGCCAGCCCGGGGGGGAGACCCAGTACTTC. Translation gives CASSQPGGETQYF.

V is TRBV28 and J is TRBJ2-2, with 7 bases fitting TRBD2. The CDR3 runs to 12 residues. Trimming took 6 bases from V and 5 from J; bases not matched to a gene: 0. Looked up from germline, CDR1 is MDHEN and CDR2 is SYDVKM. In DNA form, the CDR3 reads TGTGCCAGCAGGCGGGGGACCGGGGAGCTGTTTTTT. Amino acid sequence: CASRRGTGELFF.

This clone was counted a single time. Other DNA sequences in the same sample also yield this CDR3. CDR3 nucleotide sequence: TGTGCCAGCAGCTTAGGGGACAGGGACTTTTACGAGCAGTACTTC. The encoded protein is CASSLGDRDFYEQYF. V usage is TRBV7-8 and J usage is TRBJ2-7; 9 bases fit TRBD1. Germline values: CDR1 SGHVS, CDR2 FQNEAQ. The CDR3 consists of 15 residues. The V gene end was trimmed by 1 base and the J gene end by 4 bases; junction bases not matched to a gene: 5.

The sample holds a few counts of this clone. The chain recombines TRBV27 with TRBJ2-1; 7 nucleotides align to TRBD2. Germline CDR1 is MNHEY and CDR2 is SMNVEV (reference sequence). This CDR3 spans 16 amino acids. Trimming cost V 5 bases and J 1 base; bases outside gene matches: 8. The CDR3, as DNA: TGTGCCAGCAGTCCTCTGAGCGGGAATTCCTACAATGAGCAGTTCTTC. Translating gives CASSPLSGNSYNEQFF.

V and J are TRBV10-3 and TRBJ2-7; D perhaps matches TRBD1 (6 bases). Looked up from germline, CDR1 is ENHRY and CDR2 is SYGVKD. Trimming took 8 bases from V and 7 from J, leaving 27 bases between them. The CDR3 covers 16 residues. The CDR3: CAIASKGGRQVEEQYF. As DNA, the CDR3 is TGTGCCATCGCCTCGAAGGGTGGAAGACAGGTCGAAGAGCAGTACTTC.

The V and J genes are TRBV19 and TRBJ1-2, with 9 bases that match TRBD1. Germline V CDR1 and CDR2: LNHDA, SQIVND (reference sequence). With V trimmed by 7 bases and J by 4 bases, 10 bases remained unmatched. This CDR3 has 15 residues. CDR3 DNA sequence: TGTGCCAGTACCACAACAGGGGGCCGGGGCTATGGCTACACCTTC. Its protein product is CASTTTGGRGYGYTF.

V usage is TRBV5-5 and J usage is TRBJ2-7; 7 bases fit TRBD2. The CDR3 has 15 residues. CDR1 and CDR2 (germline): SGHKS, YYEKEE (reference sequence). With V trimmed by 3 bases and J by 0 bases, 6 bases remained unmatched. CDR3 coding DNA: TGTGCCAGCAGCTGGGAGGGGTCGATCTCCTACGAGCAGTACTTC. This encodes CASSWEGSISYEQYF.